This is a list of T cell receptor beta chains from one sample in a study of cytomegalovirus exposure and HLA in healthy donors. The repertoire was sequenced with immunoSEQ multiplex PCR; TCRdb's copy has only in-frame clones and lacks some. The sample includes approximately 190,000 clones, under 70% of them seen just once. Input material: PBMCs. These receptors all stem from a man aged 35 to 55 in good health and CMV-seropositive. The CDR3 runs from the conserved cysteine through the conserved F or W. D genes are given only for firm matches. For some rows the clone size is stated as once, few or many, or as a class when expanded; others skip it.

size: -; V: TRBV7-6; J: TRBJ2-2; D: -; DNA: TGTGCCAGCAGCTTACAGGGTCCCACCGGGGAGCTGTTTTTT; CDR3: CASSLQGPTGELFF
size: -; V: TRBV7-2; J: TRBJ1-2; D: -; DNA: TGTGCCAGCAGCTCGACCCTGGGTCAGGGTACCAATGGCTACACCTTC; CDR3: CASSSTLGQGTNGYTF
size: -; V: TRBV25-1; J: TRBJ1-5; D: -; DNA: TGTGCCAGCAGTGATTTGGGGGCAGGACAGCCCCAGCATTTT; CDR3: CASSDLGAGQPQHF
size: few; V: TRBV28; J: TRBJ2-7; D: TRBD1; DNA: TGTGCCAGCAGTTCTCGTTCCGGGACAGGGTCCCCCTACGAGCAGTACTTC; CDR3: CASSSRSGTGSPYEQYF
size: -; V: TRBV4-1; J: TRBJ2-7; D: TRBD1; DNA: TGCGCCAGCAGCCATCCAATGACAGGGGGCTCCCTCCGCAGTAGGTACGAGCAGTACTTC; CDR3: CASSHPMTGGSLRSRYEQYF
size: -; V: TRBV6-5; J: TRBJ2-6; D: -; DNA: TGTGCCAGCAGTTCGCGGCTCTCTGGGGCCAACGTCCTGACTTTC; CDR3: CASSSRLSGANVLTF
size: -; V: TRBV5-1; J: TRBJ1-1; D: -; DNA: TGCGCCAGCAGCTTAGCAGGGAGGGATACTGAAGCTTTCTTT; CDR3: CASSLAGRDTEAFF
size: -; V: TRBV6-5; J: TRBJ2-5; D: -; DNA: TGTGCCAGCAGCCCACACAGGGAGACCCAGTACTTC; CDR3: CASSPHRETQYF
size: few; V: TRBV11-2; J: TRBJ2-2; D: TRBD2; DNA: TGTGCCAGCAGATCCGGACTAGCGGATACCGGGGAGCTGTTTTTT; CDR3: CASRSGLADTGELFF
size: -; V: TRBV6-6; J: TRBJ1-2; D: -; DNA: TGTGCCAGCAGTTACTCCGTCGGTGGCTACACCTTC; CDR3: CASSYSVGGYTF
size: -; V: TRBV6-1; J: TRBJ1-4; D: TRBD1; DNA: TGTGCCAGCAGTACACGACAGGGTCAGGATGAAAAACTGTTTTTT; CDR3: CASSTRQGQDEKLFF
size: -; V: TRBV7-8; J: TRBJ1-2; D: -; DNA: TGTGCCAGCAGCAAGGACAGCTATGGCTACACCTTC; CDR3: CASSKDSYGYTF
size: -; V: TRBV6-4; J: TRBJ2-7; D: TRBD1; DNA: TGTGCCAGCAGTGACGGACAGGGGAAGGAGCAGTACTTC; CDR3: CASSDGQGKEQYF
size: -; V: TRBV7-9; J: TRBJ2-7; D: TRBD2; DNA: TGTGCCAGCAGCCTCGGGAGGGTAACTAGCGGGGGCGAGCAGTACTTC; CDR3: CASSLGRVTSGGEQYF
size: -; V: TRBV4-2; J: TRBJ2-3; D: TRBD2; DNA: TGTGCCAGCAGCCAAGATAGCAGCGGGGGGTACACAGATACGCAGTATTTT; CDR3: CASSQDSSGGYTDTQYF
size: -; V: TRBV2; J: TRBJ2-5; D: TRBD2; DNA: TGTGCCAGCAGTGAAGGGCCGGCTAGCGGATTCCAAGAGACCCAGTACTTC; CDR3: CASSEGPASGFQETQYF
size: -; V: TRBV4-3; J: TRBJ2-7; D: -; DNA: TGCGCCAGCAGCAGGTCGCCAGGGCTCGAGCAGTACTTC; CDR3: CASSRSPGLEQYF
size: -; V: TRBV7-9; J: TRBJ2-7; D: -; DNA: TGTTCCAGCAGCCCCCCAGGGGACTCCTACGAGCAGTACTTC; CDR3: CSSSPPGDSYEQYF
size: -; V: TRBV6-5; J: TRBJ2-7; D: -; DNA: TGTGCCAGCCGACAGGTGAATACCTACGAGCAGTACTTC; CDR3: CASRQVNTYEQYF
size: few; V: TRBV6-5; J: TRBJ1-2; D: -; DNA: TGTGCCAGCAGTTTCTCCCTGGACAGCAACTATGGCTACACCTTC; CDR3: CASSFSLDSNYGYTF
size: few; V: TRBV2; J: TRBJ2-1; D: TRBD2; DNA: TGTGCCATCGCCCTAGCGGGGGGACGTGAGCAGTTCTTC; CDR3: CAIALAGGREQFF
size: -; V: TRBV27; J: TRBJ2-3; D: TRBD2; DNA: TGTGCCAGCAGTTCACCCCGGGTCGCGGGGGGGCCGGATACGCAGTATTTT; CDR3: CASSSPRVAGGPDTQYF
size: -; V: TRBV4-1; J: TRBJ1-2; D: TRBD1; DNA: TGCGCCAGCAGCCAATTCAACAGGGGACCCTATGGCTACACCTTC; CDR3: CASSQFNRGPYGYTF
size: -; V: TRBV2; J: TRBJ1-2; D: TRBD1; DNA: TGTGCCAGCAGTGACCCCGGGACAGGGGGAATCTATGGCTACACCTTC; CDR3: CASSDPGTGGIYGYTF
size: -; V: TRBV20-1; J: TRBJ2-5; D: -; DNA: TGCAGTGCCCTGCAGGGCGGGACCCAGTACTTC; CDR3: CSALQGGTQYF
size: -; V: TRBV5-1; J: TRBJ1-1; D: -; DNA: TGCGCCAGCAGCTTCGTGCAGGACACTGAAGCTTTCTTT; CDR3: CASSFVQDTEAFF
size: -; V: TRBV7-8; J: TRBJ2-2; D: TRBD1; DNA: TGTGCCAGCACCTACGCAGGGGACAGGGGCACCCGGGAGCTGTTTTTT; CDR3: CASTYAGDRGTRELFF
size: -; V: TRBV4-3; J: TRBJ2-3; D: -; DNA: TGCGCCAGCAGCCAAGATACCACAGGCGATACGCAGTATTTT; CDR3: CASSQDTTGDTQYF
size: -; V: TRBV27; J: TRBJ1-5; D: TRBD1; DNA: TGTGCCAGCGGCGCCGACAGGGGGCTGTCCCAGCATTTT; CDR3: CASGADRGLSQHF
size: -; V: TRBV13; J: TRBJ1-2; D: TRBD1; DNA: TGTGCCAGCAGCTCTGGACAGGGGGCGTATGGCTACACCTTC; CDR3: CASSSGQGAYGYTF
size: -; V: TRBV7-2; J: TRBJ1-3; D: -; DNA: TGTGCCAGCAGCTACGGAGGCGTAAGGTCTGGAAACACCATATATTTT; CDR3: CASSYGGVRSGNTIYF
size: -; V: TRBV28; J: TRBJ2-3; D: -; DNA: TGTGCCAGCAGTTGGGGGGGCGAGGGGACAGATACGCAGTATTTT; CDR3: CASSWGGEGTDTQYF
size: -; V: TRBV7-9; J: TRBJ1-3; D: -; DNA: TGTGCCAGCAGTATTTCGGCAAGGGGTGGAAACACCATATATTTT; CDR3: CASSISARGGNTIYF
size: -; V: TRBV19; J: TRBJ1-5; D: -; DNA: TGTGCCACCGCGGGGGAGGGGGATCAGCCCCAGCATTTT; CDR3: CATAGEGDQPQHF
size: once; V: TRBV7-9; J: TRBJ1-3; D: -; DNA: TGTGCCAGCAGCTTATCCCGGCGGGGGACTGGAAACACCATATATTTT; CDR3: CASSLSRRGTGNTIYF
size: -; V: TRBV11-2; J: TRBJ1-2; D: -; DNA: TGTGCCAGCAGCTCGCCGGACTTGGGGGGGCGGAAGGGCTACACCTTC; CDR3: CASSSPDLGGRKGYTF
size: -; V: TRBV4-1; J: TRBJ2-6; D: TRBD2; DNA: TGCGCCAGCAGCCAAGTAGCGGGGGGGGGCTCTGGGGCCAACGTCCTGACTTTC; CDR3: CASSQVAGGGSGANVLTF
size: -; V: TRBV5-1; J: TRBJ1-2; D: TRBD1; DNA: TGCGCCAGCAGCTCGCGGACAGGGGGAGATTATGGCTACACCTTC; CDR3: CASSSRTGGDYGYTF
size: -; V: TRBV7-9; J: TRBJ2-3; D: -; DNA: TGTGCCAGCAGCTCGACTCTACCCACAGATACGCAGTATTTT; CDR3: CASSSTLPTDTQYF
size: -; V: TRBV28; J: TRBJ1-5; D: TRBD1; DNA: TGTGCCAGCAAGTCGGGACAGCCAAATCAGCCCCAGCATTTT; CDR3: CASKSGQPNQPQHF
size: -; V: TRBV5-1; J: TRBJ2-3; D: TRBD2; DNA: TGCGCCAGCAGCTTTACCGGACTAGTTCTGAGCACAGATACGCAGTATTTT; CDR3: CASSFTGLVLSTDTQYF
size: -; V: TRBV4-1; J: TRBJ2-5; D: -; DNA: TGCGCCAGCAGCCAAGATCAGTCTACGGGGTTTGGGGAGCAGTACTTC; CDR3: CASSQDQSTGFGEQYF
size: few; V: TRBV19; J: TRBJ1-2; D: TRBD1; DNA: TGTGCCAGTGGGGACAGAAACCATGGCTACACCTTC; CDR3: CASGDRNHGYTF
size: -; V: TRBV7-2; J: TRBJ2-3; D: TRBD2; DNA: TGTGCCAGCAGACGGACTAGCGGTTCCACAGATACGCAGTATTTT; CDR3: CASRRTSGSTDTQYF
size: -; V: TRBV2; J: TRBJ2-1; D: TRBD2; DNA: TGTGCCAGCAGCCCCGGGGGGAGCGGGGGGTTGTACAATGAGCAGTTCTTC; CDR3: CASSPGGSGGLYNEQFF
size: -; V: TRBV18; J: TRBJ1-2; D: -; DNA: TGTGCCAGCTCACCCGAGACGGGGTATGGCTACACCTTC; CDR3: CASSPETGYGYTF
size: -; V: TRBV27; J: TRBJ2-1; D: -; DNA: TGTGCCAGCAGTTTATCGGGGCTGAGCTCCTACAATGAGCAGTTCTTC; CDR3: CASSLSGLSSYNEQFF
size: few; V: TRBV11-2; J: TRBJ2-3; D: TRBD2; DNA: TGTGCCAGCAGCTTGGAGCGGGGGGGTCTTACGCAGTATTTT; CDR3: CASSLERGGLTQYF
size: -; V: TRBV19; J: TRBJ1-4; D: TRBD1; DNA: TGTGCCAGTAGTATCTCCTACAGGGGATCGCAGGAAAAACTGTTTTTT; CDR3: CASSISYRGSQEKLFF
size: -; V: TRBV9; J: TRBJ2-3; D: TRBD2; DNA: TGTGCCAGCAGCGTAGAACTAGCGGGGGGCGAAACGCAGTATTTT; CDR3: CASSVELAGGETQYF
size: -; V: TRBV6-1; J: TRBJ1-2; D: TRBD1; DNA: TGTGCCAACAGTGAAGCGCAAGGACAGGGTAACTATGGCTACACCTTC; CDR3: CANSEAQGQGNYGYTF
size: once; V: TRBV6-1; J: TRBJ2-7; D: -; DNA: TGTGCCAGCAGTGTCGGCTCTTCAGGGATTTCATACGAGCAGTACTTC; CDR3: CASSVGSSGISYEQYF
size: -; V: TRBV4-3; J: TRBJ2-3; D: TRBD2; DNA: TGCGCCAGCAGCCAAGGTGGCGGGGGGGCCACAGATACGCAGTATTTT; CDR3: CASSQGGGGATDTQYF
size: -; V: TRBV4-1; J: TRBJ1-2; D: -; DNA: TGCGCCAGCAGCCAAGGGACAGACTATGGCTACACCTTC; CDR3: CASSQGTDYGYTF
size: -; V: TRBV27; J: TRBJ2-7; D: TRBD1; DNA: TGTGCCAGCAGGTCACGCGGGACAGGGGGGGGCGAGCAGTACTTC; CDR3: CASRSRGTGGGEQYF
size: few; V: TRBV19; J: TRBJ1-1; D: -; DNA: TGTGCCAGTTTTTCAGGGGAGGGGCCCACTGAAGCTTTCTTT; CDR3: CASFSGEGPTEAFF
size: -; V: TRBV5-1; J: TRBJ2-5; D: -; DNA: TGCGCCAGCAGCTTGCGAGAGACCCAGTACTTC; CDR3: CASSLRETQYF
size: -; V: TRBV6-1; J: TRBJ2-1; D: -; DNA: TGTGCCAGCAGTGATGGGGTTTGGAGGGGCTCATATGAGCAGTTCTTC; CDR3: CASSDGVWRGSYEQFF
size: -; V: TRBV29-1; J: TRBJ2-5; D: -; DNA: TGCAGCGTTGCGGGTGTCGGGGAGACCCAGTACTTC; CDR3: CSVAGVGETQYF